The T cell receptor beta chain described here comes from a study of identifying expanded T cells in peripheral blood. Whole-study findings and limits: Across healthy donors, higher total template counts meant significantly greater approximately 2-week count variance. Technical replicates showed about 1.2 changed clones; about 2 weeks roughly 15; four weeks 19.

Collection occurred without any documented infections or immune events in donors. The repertoire was sequenced with immunoSEQ multiplex PCR; TCRdb's copy has only in-frame clones and lacks some. The sample includes 120,000 or so clones, roughly 80% seen only once; the top ten take 3% to 4%. This clone was seen a single time. What it binds is unknown. There are 17 residues in the CDR3. CDR1 and CDR2 (germline): KGHSH, LQKENI. With V trimmed by 1 base and J by 0 bases, 5 bases remained unmatched. The sequence derives from a person between 18 and 70 years old in good health. V usage is TRBV18 and J usage is TRBJ2-5; 10 bases are a match to TRBD1. Sequencing was done on a sample of blood. CDR3 in amino acids: CASSPRRDRGYQETQYF. In DNA, the CDR3 is TGTGCCAGCTCACCACGGAGGGACAGGGGTTACCAAGAGACCCAGTACTTC.